These T cell receptor beta chains were read from a single sample in a study of early T cells in non-severe SARS-CoV-2 infection. One entry per CDR3 protein, called by TCRdb with MiXCR from the 5' RACE reads. The sample carries around 80,000 distinct CDR3 sequences, around 14% recorded once. Sequencing input: whole blood. These receptors all come from an adult who was a healthcare worker with PCR-confirmed SARS-CoV-2 infection or an uninfected control (not recorded which). The CDR3 runs from the conserved cysteine through the conserved F or W. The D gene is left open where the match is weak. The listing skips clone size in some rows; elsewhere it reads once, few, many or a size class.

cdr3_length	v_call	clone_size	d_call	j_call	cdr3_nt	cdr3_aa
19	TRBV28	.	TRBD2	TRBJ2-3	TGTGCCAGCAGTCGGATACCGATAGCGGGAGGCTCGGCCGCTAATACGCAGTATTTT	CASSRIPIAGGSAANTQYF
14	TRBV20-1	many	.	TRBJ2-3	TGCAGTGCTATGGAGGGGACTTCCTACGATACGCAGTATTTT	CSAMEGTSYDTQYF
15	TRBV18	.	TRBD1	TRBJ2-2	TGTGCCAGCTCATCCCAACAGGGGGCTAACGGGGAGCTGTTTTTT	CASSSQQGANGELFF
14	TRBV2	.	.	TRBJ1-1	TGTGCCAGCACTCCGGGGGGGATGAACACTGAAGCTTTCTTT	CASTPGGMNTEAFF
13	TRBV20-1	few	.	TRBJ1-6	TGCAGTGCTAGTTCTCGGGGGGTTTCACCCCTCCACTTT	CSASSRGVSPLHF
14	TRBV10-3	many	.	TRBJ2-3	TGTGCCATCAGTGAGTCGACAAGGGCGACTACGCAGTATTTT	CAISESTRATTQYF
10	TRBV25-1	many	.	TRBJ2-5	TGTGCCAGCGCGTTGGAGACCCAGTACTTC	CASALETQYF
13	TRBV28	few	.	TRBJ2-7	TGTGCCAGCAGTTTAGGGTCTTCCGACGAGCAGTACTTC	CASSLGSSDEQYF
16	TRBV9	many	TRBD2	TRBJ2-1	TGTGCCAGCAGCGTAGGTGGGGGGGGTCCCTACAATGAGCAGTTCTTC	CASSVGGGGPYNEQFF
14	TRBV2	few	.	TRBJ1-4	TGTGCCAGCAGTCCAATCGGAGGAGGCGAAAAACTGTTTTTT	CASSPIGGGEKLFF
14	TRBV29-1	many	.	TRBJ2-5	TGCAGCGTTGTTTTAGTGTCCGATCAAGAGACCCAGTACTTC	CSVVLVSDQETQYF
16	TRBV5-1	.	.	TRBJ2-5	TGCGCCAGCAGCTTGGCGGGGCACAAACCACAAGAGACCCATTACTTC	CASSLAGHKPQETHYF
14	TRBV5-1	.	.	TRBJ1-4	TGCGCCAGCAGCTCGGGCGCAACTAATGAAAAACTGTTTTTT	CASSSGATNEKLFF
15	TRBV5-1	.	.	TRBJ1-1	TGCGCCAGCAGCTTGGCTGCCGGACTGAACACTGAAGCTTTCTTT	CASSLAAGLNTEAFF
14	TRBV29-1	.	.	TRBJ2-3	TGCAGCGTCAAAGGGGGCGGGAGCCCAGATACGCAGTATTTT	CSVKGGGSPDTQYF